The 15 T cell receptor beta chains in this list originate from one sample, sequenced in a study of CD8 T cells in Susac syndrome. RNA was extracted with the RNeasy kit, and a quantity of roughly 0.5 to 1 ug was reverse transcribed using random hexamers. TCRdb re-analysed the immunoSEQ multiplex PCR reads in MiXCR, keeping a single row per CDR3 protein. Seen here are over 150,000 distinct CDR3 sequences, around 95% observed once, and the top ten hold about 0.12%. Material for sequencing was CD4+ T cells from PBMCs. The receptors were sampled from a human donor with Susac syndrome.

This clonotype showed up just once. The chain carries TRBV12-3 or TRBV12-4 and TRBJ2-5, with TRBD2 matching 7 bases. With V trimmed by 4 bases and J by 1 base, 6 bases remained unmatched. The CDR3 length is 15 residues. CDR3 amino acids: CASSSSRTSQETQYF. DNA of the CDR3: TGTGCCAGCAGTTCCTCGAGGACTAGCCAAGAGACCCAGTACTTC.

The rearrangement joins TRBV18 to TRBJ2-7; 8 bases map to TRBD1. CDR1 is KGHSH, CDR2 LQKENI, per germline. There are 13 residues in the CDR3. Trimming removed 5 bases from V and 1 base from J; junction bases left unmatched: 1. The CDR3 DNA is TGTGCCAGCTCATGGACAGGGTCCTACGAGCAGTACTTC. Its protein is CASSWTGSYEQYF.

The rearrangement links TRBV13 to TRBJ2-5; 12 bases line up with TRBD2. Germline values: CDR1 PRHDT, CDR2 FYEKMQ (reference sequence). Trimming took 3 bases from V and 5 from J; bases not matched to a gene: 10. The CDR3 is made up of 17 amino acids. CDR3 in amino acids: CASSFSLGLAGSETQYF. CDR3 in DNA: TGTGCCAGCAGCTTTTCCCTCGGACTAGCGGGAAGTGAGACCCAGTACTTC.

The J gene is TRBJ1-1, the V gene TRBV29-1, with a tentative D call TRBD1 (6 bases). Germline lookup yields CDR1 SQVTM and CDR2 ANQGSEA. Trimming left V 7 bases short and J 1 base short, with 19 bases between. The CDR3 consists of 15 residues. The CDR3 is CSGLIQGVKNTEAFF. The CDR3 nucleotides read TGCAGCGGATTGATACAGGGCGTTAAGAACACTGAAGCTTTCTTT.

The count of this clonotype is one. The chain combines TRBV7-2 with TRBJ2-7; D not resolved. Germline V lookup: CDR1 SGHTA, CDR2 FQGNSA. V was pared by 3 bases and J by 5 bases, with 11 bases between. The CDR3 runs to 13 residues. The CDR3 spells CASSFSLLDEQYF. CDR3 nucleotide sequence: TGTGCCAGCAGCTTCAGTCTCTTGGACGAGCAGTACTTC.

This chain connects TRBV30 to TRBJ1-1, with D perhaps TRBD1 (5 bases). Trimming shortened V by 5 bases and J by 4 bases, and 14 bases separated the two germline ends. This CDR3 comprises 13 residues. Germline lookup yields CDR1 GTSNPN and CDR2 SVGIG (reference sequence). The CDR3 is CAWGGRGLTEAFF. The CDR3 DNA reads TGTGCCTGGGGTGGGAGGGGCCTCACTGAAGCTTTCTTT.

The chain uses TRBV5-4 and TRBJ1-4; D is unclear. CDR1 is SGHNT and CDR2 is YYREEE in the germline V gene (reference sequence). The ends were cut back, 4 bases at V and 10 bases at J, with 14 bases in the middle. This CDR3 is built from 13 residues. The CDR3 spells CASSTRIEGKLFF. The CDR3 coding sequence is TGTGCCAGCAGCACCAGGATTGAAGGAAAACTGTTTTTT.

This sequence joins TRBV29-1 and TRBJ1-1; D might be TRBD1 (6 bases). The CDR3 extends over 13 amino acids. Trimming removed 6 bases at V and 7 bases at J, with 18 bases between. The germline V gene encodes CDR1 SQVTM and CDR2 ANQGSEA. CDR3 bases: TGCAGCGTCGGGGGGGCCGGCTACGGTGAAGCTTTCTTT. Protein: CSVGGAGYGEAFF.

This chain connects TRBV7-3 to TRBJ1-2; no reliable D call. Germline values: CDR1 SGHTA, CDR2 FQGTGA. V lost 5 bases and J lost 5, with 12 bases in between. This CDR3 is built from 13 residues. CDR3 in DNA: TGTGCCAGCAGCAACAATGGTGGATATGGCTACACCTTC. Protein: CASSNNGGYGYTF.

The V gene is TRBV7-8, the J gene TRBJ2-7, with 9 bases that match TRBD1. The CDR3 has 14 amino acids. Germline V gene data show CDR1 as SGHVS and CDR2 as FQNEAQ. V was pared by 5 bases and J by 4 bases, with 6 bases of the junction left unmatched. The CDR3 coding sequence is TGTGCCAGCAGCCTACAGGGGGCTCAGTACGAGCAGTACTTC. It encodes CASSLQGAQYEQYF.

This sequence joins TRBV29-1 and TRBJ1-2; D gene unclear. V gave up 3 bases and J gave up 2 bases, with 13 bases separating them. The CDR3 sequence is 14 residues long. Looked up from germline, CDR1 is SQVTM and CDR2 is ANQGSEA. The CDR3 coding sequence is TGCAGCGTTGAGTATGGCGGAGGCAACTATGGCTACACCTTC. It codes for CSVEYGGGNYGYTF.

The rearrangement uses TRBV29-1 and TRBJ2-2, with 7 bases matching TRBD1. This CDR3 has 13 residues. V shed 7 bases, J shed 5 bases, and the junction held 7 bases outside the gene matches. Germline loops: CDR1 SQVTM, CDR2 ANQGSEA. DNA of the CDR3: TGCAGCGCCCCGGGGACAGATACCGGGGAGCTGTTTTTT. Translation gives CSAPGTDTGELFF.

The chain recombines TRBV6-6 with TRBJ2-7; 8 bases are a match to TRBD1. The CDR3 extends over 15 amino acids. The germline V gene encodes CDR1 MNHNY and CDR2 SVGAGI (reference sequence). Trimming cost V 7 bases and J 3 bases; bases outside gene matches: 11. The CDR3 loop is CASKGQAGGGYEQYF. The CDR3, as DNA: TGTGCCAGCAAGGGACAGGCCGGAGGGGGCTACGAGCAGTACTTC.

The chain carries TRBV29-1 and TRBJ1-3, with 9 positions matching TRBD1. Germline CDR1 reads SQVTM; CDR2 reads ANQGSEA. CDR3 length: 14 residues. After removal of 8 bases from V and 6 bases from J, the junction contained 11 bases not matched to a gene. CDR3 sequence: CSSHSRQGENTIYF. CDR3 nucleotides: TGCAGCTCGCATTCCCGACAGGGGGAAAACACCATATATTTT.

The rearrangement joins TRBV9 to TRBJ2-7, with 8 bases lining up with TRBD1. J lost 0 bases, V lost 2 bases, and 4 bases had no gene match. Germline V gene data show CDR1 as SGDLS and CDR2 as YYNGEE. This CDR3 contains 15 residues. Here the CDR3 reads CASSVGTGPSYEQYF. The CDR3 nucleotides are TGTGCCAGCAGCGTGGGGACAGGACCCTCCTACGAGCAGTACTTC.